Following are 15 T cell receptor beta chains from one sample sequenced in a study of persistence of HIV-infected CD4 T cells. The libraries were made with immunoSEQ version 4 in survey mode. Data came from immunoSEQ multiplex PCR; TCRdb stores just in-frame clones and leaves some out. The sample gives 40,000 to 45,000 clones, roughly 90% of which show up once; 1% is in the top ten. These TCRs are of unknown antigen specificity. Cells were stimulated nonspecifically with anti-CD3/anti-CD28 magnetic beads. Responding CD4+ T cells were sorted by upregulation of both CD40 ligand and CD69. The sequencing used CD4+ T cells sorted from PBMCs after approximately 19-hour stimulation, collected from a patient who received antiretroviral therapy. The receptors stem from an adult man with HIV who was CMV-seropositive.

Turning to this clone: Other nucleotide sequences from this sample produce the same CDR3. The CDR3 region has the DNA TGTGCCAGCAGGAGGACAGGCTATGGCTACACCTTC. It encodes CASRRTGYGYTF. The chain is built from TRBV28 and TRBJ1-2, with 7 bases aligning to TRBD1. Germline-derived CDR1 and CDR2 are MDHEN and SYDVKM. V lost 6 bases and J lost 4; bases outside the gene matches: 2. There are 12 residues in the CDR3.

In nucleotides, the CDR3 is TGCGCCAGCAGTGAGATATGGACAGATACGCAGTATTTT. Encoded protein: CASSEIWTDTQYF. The chain uses TRBV10-1 and TRBJ2-3; D gene uncertain. The germline V and J ends were trimmed by 2 bases and 3 bases, with 6 bases remaining between them. Looked up from germline, CDR1 is WNHNN and CDR2 is SYGVQD (reference sequence). The CDR3 is made up of 13 amino acids.

The chain joins TRBV29-1 to TRBJ1-4, with 8 bases matching TRBD1. J was trimmed by 10 bases and V by 7 bases; bases with no gene match: 11. Germline-derived CDR1 and CDR2 are SQVTM and ANQGSEA. The CDR3 runs to 13 residues. In DNA, the CDR3 is TGCAGCGCTCTAGGCGGACAGGGAGTAAAACTGTTTTTT. It yields the protein CSALGGQGVKLFF.

The rearrangement links TRBV3-1 (or the pseudogene TRBV3-2) to TRBJ2-3, with 7 bases lining up with TRBD1. Per germline, CDR1 LGHDT and CDR2 YNNKEL (reference sequence). CDR3 size: 13 residues. After removal of 8 bases from V and 3 bases from J, the junction contained 5 bases not matched to a gene. DNA for the CDR3: TGTGCCAGCTCATCAGGGGGAACAGATACGCAGTATTTT. Residues: CASSSGGTDTQYF.

V and J are TRBV10-2 and TRBJ1-5; D remains unclear. V was cut by 6 bases and J by 7 bases, with 10 bases left in between. The CDR3 sequence is 12 residues long. CDR1 WSHSY and CDR2 SAAADI come from the germline V gene. The CDR3 DNA is TGCGCCAGCAGAGCAGTAGGACAGCCCCAGCATTTT. Protein sequence: CASRAVGQPQHF.

This rearrangement joins TRBV14 to TRBJ2-7, with D perhaps TRBD1 or TRBD2 (5 bases each). Deletions cut 5 bases from V and 3 bases from J, with 14 bases between. The CDR3 runs to 14 residues. CDR1 and CDR2 from the germline V gene are SGHDN and FVKESK. The CDR3 bases are TGTGCCAGCAGCAGGGGACGGACTGGCTACGAGCAGTACTTC. It codes for CASSRGRTGYEQYF.

The gene calls are TRBV27 and TRBJ2-2; no reliable D call. The V and J ends lost 5 bases and 2 bases respectively, with 6 bases between them. The CDR3 has 13 residues. Germline V CDR1 and CDR2: MNHEY, SMNVEV (reference sequence). The CDR3: CASSPFNTGELFF. As DNA, the CDR3 is TGTGCCAGCAGTCCCTTCAACACCGGGGAGCTGTTTTTT.

This clone showed up just once. The chain employs TRBV6-5 and TRBJ2-7, with 7 nucleotides matching TRBD1. CDR1 and CDR2 (germline): MNHEY, SVGAGI. The V and J ends lost 6 bases and 5 bases, in that order; junction bases with no gene match: 13. This CDR3 region has 15 residues. CDR3 residues: CASSLDRVSTHEQYF. CDR3 DNA: TGTGCCAGCAGCCTTGACAGGGTAAGTACGCACGAGCAGTACTTC.

This chain uses TRBV7-2 with TRBJ1-5; 7 nucleotides align to TRBD1. With V trimmed by 10 bases and J by 0 bases, 6 bases remained unmatched. The length of the CDR3 is 14 residues. From germline, CDR1 is SGHTA and CDR2 FQGNSA. The CDR3 sequence is CATKQGPSNQPQHF. As DNA, the CDR3 is TGTGCCACCAAACAGGGGCCTAGCAATCAGCCCCAGCATTTT.

The chain uses TRBV2 and TRBJ1-5; 11 bases are a match to TRBD1. Per germline, CDR1 SNHLY and CDR2 FYNNEI. This CDR3 is built from 14 residues. V shed 5 bases, J shed 6 bases, and the junction held 3 bases outside the gene matches. The CDR3 DNA reads as TGTGCCAGCAGTCCGGGACAGGGGGGTCAGCCCCAGCATTTT. Its translation: CASSPGQGGQPQHF. Filled out from reference TRBV2 and TRBJ1-5, the complete variable domain reads EPEVTQTPSHQVTQMGQEVILRCVPISNHLYFYWYRQILGQKVEFLVSFYNNEISEKSEIFDDQFSVERPDGSNFTLKIRSTKLEDSAMYFCASSPGQGGQPQHFGDGTRLSIL.

The chain couples TRBV7-6 to TRBJ1-5; 10 bases fit TRBD1. Germline CDR1 and CDR2: SGHVS and FNYEAQ. Germline trimming cut 5 bases from V and 4 bases from J; bases unmatched to any gene: 2. The CDR3 sequence is 14 residues long. Written as DNA, the CDR3 is TGTGCCAGCAGCCTGGGACAGGGGAATCAGCCCCAGCATTTT. It is translated as CASSLGQGNQPQHF.

The V and J genes are TRBV4-2 and TRBJ1-5; possibly TRBD1 for D (6 bases). Germline values: CDR1 LGHNA, CDR2 YNFKEQ. The CDR3 extends over 15 amino acids. V was trimmed by 0 bases and J by 6 bases, leaving 12 bases between them. Here the CDR3 reads CASSQDKGGGQPQHF. The CDR3 nucleotides read TGTGCCAGCAGCCAAGATAAAGGGGGGGGTCAGCCCCAGCATTTT.

V gene TRBV4-2 combines with J gene TRBJ1-1; no clear D. The CDR3 is 16 amino acids. Germline V lookup: CDR1 LGHNA, CDR2 YNFKEQ. The ends were cut back, 0 bases at V and 5 bases at J, with 16 bases in the middle. The CDR3 sequence is CASSQDLNSLITEAFF. CDR3 coding DNA: TGTGCCAGCAGCCAAGATTTAAACAGCCTCATTACTGAAGCTTTCTTT.

CDR3 sequence reads: CASSLGTGGGYGYTF. The DNA for the CDR3 is TGTGCCAGCAGCTTGGGAACAGGGGGAGGCTATGGCTACACCTTC. The V and J genes are TRBV7-2 and TRBJ1-2, with 8 bases lining up with TRBD1. Trimming at V came to 3 bases and at J to 4 bases, leaving 7 bases not matched to a gene. This CDR3 has 15 amino acids. Germline lookup yields CDR1 SGHTA and CDR2 FQGNSA.

CDR3 sequence: CATSLTTGAKNIQYF. CDR3 in DNA: TGTGCCACCAGCCTCACGACGGGTGCCAAAAACATTCAGTACTTC. The rearrangement links TRBV15 to TRBJ2-4; D is unclear. There are 15 residues in the CDR3. The V gene's germline CDR1 is LNHNV and CDR2 YYDKDF (reference sequence). With 5 bases removed from V and 1 base from J, the gap between germline ends came to 12 bases.